This section outlines one T cell receptor (beta chain) sequence together with its context. In the original processing: By means of reference gene primer amplification, nucleated cell counts were estimated. Sequencing used immunoSEQ multiplex PCR; TCRdb keeps in-frame clones, though not all of them. The V and J calls and clone size were taken over from that table, and D and trimming were inferred from the DNA. The sample contains approximately 76,000 clones, more than 65% of which appear only once. These data originate in a study of blood T cell repertoires in COVID-19. Germline CDR1 and CDR2: SGHAT and FQNNGV. This CDR3 has 13 amino acids. V was pared by 4 bases and J by 9 bases, with 13 bases between.

The sample consisted of peripheral blood. This chain uses TRBV11-2 with TRBJ2-1, with a tentative D call TRBD2 (5 bases). This sequence originates from a man aged 50 or older with acute or convalescent COVID-19. DNA of the CDR3: TGTGCCAGCAGCTGGGCTAGCTCCGGTGAGCAGTTCTTC. Residues: CASSWASSGEQFF. Looking up the rest from reference TRBV11-2 and TRBJ2-1 gives the full variable domain: EAGVAQSPRYKIIEKRQSVAFWCNPISGHATLYWYQQILGQGPKLLIQFQNNGVVDDSQLPKDRFSAERLKGVDSTLKIQPAKLEDSAVYLCASSWASSGEQFFGPGTRLTVL.